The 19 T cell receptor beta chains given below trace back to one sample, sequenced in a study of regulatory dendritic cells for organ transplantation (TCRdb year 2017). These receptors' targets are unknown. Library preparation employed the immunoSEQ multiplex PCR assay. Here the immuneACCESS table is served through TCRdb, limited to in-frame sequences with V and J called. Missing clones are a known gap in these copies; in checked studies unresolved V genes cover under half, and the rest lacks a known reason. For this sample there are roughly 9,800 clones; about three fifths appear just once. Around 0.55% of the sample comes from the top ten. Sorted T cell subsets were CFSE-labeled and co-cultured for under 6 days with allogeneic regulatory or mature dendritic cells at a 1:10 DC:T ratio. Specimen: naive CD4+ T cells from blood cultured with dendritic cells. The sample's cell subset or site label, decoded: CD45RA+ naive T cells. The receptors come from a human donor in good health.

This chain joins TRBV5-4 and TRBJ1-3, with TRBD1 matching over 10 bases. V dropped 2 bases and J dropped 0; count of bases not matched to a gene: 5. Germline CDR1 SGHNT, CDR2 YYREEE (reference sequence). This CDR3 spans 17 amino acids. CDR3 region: CASSFGGDRGSGNTIYF. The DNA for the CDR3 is TGTGCCAGCAGCTTTGGTGGGGACAGGGGCTCTGGAAACACCATATATTTT. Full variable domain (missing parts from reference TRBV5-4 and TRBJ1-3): ETGVTQSPTHLIKTRGQQVTLRCSSQSGHNTVSWYQQALGQGPQFIFQYYREEENGRGNFPPRFSGLQFPNYSSELNVNALELDDSALYLCASSFGGDRGSGNTIYFGEGSWLTVV.

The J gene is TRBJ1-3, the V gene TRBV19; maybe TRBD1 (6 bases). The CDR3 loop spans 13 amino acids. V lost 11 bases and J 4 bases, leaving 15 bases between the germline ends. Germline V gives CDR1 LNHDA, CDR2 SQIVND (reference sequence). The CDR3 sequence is CAGRGAPGNTIYF. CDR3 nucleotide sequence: TGTGCCGGACGGGGGGCGCCCGGAAACACCATATATTTT.

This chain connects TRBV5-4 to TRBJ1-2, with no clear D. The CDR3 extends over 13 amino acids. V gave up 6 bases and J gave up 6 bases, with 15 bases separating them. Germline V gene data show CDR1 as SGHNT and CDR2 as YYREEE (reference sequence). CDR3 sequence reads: CASTRWSYHGYTF. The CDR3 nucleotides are TGTGCCAGCACCCGGTGGAGCTACCATGGCTACACCTTC.

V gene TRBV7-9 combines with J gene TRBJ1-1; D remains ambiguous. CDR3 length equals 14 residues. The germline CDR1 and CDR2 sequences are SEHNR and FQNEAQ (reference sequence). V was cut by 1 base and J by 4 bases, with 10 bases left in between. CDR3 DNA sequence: TGTGCCAGCAGCTTAGGAGGGCTTGGCACTGAAGCTTTCTTT. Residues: CASSLGGLGTEAFF. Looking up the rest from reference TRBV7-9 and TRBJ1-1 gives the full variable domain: DTGVSQNPRHKITKRGQNVTFRCDPISEHNRLYWYRQTLGQGPEFLTYFQNEAQLEKSRLLSDRFSAERPKGSFSTLEIQRTEQGDSAMYLCASSLGGLGTEAFFGQGTRLTVV.

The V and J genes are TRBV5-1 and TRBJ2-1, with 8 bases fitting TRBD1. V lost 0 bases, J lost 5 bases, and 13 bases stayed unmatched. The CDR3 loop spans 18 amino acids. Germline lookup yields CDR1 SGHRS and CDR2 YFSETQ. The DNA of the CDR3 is TGCGCCAGCAGCTTGGCTTCGAGCGGACAGGGTATCCACAATGAGCAGTTCTTC. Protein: CASSLASSGQGIHNEQFF.

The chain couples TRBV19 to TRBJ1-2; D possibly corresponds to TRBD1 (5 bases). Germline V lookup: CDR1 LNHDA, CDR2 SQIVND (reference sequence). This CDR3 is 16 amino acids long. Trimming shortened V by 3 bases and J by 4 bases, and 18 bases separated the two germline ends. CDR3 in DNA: TGTGCCAGTAGTATCCTCGGCCTTGGAAGGGGCTATGGCTACACCTTC. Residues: CASSILGLGRGYGYTF. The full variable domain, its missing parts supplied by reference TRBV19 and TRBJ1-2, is DGGITQSPKYLFRKEGQNVTLSCEQNLNHDAMYWYRQDPGQGLRLIYYSQIVNDFQKGDIAEGYSVSREKKESFPLTVTSAQKNPTAFYLCASSILGLGRGYGYTFGSGTRLTVV.

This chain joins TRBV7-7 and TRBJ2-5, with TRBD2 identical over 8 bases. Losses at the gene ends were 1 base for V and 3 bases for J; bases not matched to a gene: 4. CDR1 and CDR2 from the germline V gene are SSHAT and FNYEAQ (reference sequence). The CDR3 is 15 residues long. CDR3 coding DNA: TGTGCCAGCAGCTTAGTCGGGGGGGTGAAAGAGACCCAGTACTTC. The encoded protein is CASSLVGGVKETQYF.

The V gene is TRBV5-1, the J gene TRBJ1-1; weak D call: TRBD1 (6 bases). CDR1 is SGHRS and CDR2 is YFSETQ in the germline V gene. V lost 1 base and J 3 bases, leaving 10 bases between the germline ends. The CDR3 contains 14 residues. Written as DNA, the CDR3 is TGCGCCAGCAGCTTGCAGGGGCAGCACACTGAAGCTTTCTTT. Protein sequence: CASSLQGQHTEAFF.

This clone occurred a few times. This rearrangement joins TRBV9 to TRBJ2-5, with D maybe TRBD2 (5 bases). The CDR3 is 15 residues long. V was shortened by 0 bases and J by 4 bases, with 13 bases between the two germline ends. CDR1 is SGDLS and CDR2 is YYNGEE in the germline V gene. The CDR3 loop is CASSVGQMRVETQYF. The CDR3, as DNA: TGTGCCAGCAGCGTAGGACAAATGAGGGTAGAGACCCAGTACTTC.

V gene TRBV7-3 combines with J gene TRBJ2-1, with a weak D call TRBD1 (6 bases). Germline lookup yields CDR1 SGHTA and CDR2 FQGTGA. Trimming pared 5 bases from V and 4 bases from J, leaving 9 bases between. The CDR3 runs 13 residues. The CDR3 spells CASSPQGYNEQFF. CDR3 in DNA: TGTGCCAGCAGCCCACAGGGTTACAATGAGCAGTTCTTC.

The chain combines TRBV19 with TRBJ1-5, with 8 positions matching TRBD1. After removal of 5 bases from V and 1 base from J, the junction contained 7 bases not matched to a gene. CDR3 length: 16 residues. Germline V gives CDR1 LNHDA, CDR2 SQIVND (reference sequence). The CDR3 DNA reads TGTGCCAGTAGTGTCGACAGGGGCTGGAGCAATCAGCCCCAGCATTTT. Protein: CASSVDRGWSNQPQHF.

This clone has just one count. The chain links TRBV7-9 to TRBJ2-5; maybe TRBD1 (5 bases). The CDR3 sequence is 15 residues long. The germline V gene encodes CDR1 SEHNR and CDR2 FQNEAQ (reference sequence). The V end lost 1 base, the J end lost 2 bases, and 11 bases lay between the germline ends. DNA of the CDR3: TGTGCCAGCAGCTTAGTGGGGCGCCTACAAGAGACCCAGTACTTC. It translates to CASSLVGRLQETQYF.

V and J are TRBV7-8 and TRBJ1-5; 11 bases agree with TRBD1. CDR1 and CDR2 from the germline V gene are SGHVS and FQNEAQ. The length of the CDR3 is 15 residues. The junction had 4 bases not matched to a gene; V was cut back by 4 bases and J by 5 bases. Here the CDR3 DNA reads TGTGCCAGCAGCTCGGACAGGGGGCGGCATCAGCCCCAGCATTTT. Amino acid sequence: CASSSDRGRHQPQHF.

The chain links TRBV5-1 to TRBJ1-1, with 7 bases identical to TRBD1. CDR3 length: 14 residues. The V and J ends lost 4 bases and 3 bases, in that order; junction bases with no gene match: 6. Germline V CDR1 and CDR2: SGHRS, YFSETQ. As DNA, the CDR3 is TGCGCCAGCAGCCCCGGAGACAGGGACACTGAAGCTTTCTTT. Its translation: CASSPGDRDTEAFF.

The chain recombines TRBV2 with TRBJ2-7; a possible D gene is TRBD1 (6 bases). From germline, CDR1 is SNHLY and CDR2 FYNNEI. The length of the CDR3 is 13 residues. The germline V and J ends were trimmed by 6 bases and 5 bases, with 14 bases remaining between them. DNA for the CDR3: TGTGCCAGCAGGATTGGGCAGGGGAACGAGCAGTACTTC. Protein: CASRIGQGNEQYF.

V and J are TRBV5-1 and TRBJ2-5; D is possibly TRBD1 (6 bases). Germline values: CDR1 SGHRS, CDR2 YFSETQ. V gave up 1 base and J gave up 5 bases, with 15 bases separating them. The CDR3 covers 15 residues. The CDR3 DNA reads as TGCGCCAGCAGCTTGCAGGGGCCCCCCCGGGAGACCCAGTACTTC. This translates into CASSLQGPPRETQYF.

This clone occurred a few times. The CDR3 nucleotides read TGTGCCAGCAGTGAGGGTTTAGCAAAGGTGTTCTTC. This sequence encodes CASSEGLAKVFF. The chain joins TRBV2 to TRBJ2-1; unclear D gene. Trimming left V 3 bases short and J 15 bases short, with 15 bases between. CDR1 is SNHLY, CDR2 FYNNEI, per germline. The CDR3 covers 12 residues.

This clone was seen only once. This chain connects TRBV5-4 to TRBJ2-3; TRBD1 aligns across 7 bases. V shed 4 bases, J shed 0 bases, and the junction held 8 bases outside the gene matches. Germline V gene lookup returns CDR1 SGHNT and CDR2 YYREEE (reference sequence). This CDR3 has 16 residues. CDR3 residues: CASSLDPGQSTDTQYF. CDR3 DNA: TGTGCCAGCAGCCTTGACCCGGGACAGAGCACAGATACGCAGTATTTT.

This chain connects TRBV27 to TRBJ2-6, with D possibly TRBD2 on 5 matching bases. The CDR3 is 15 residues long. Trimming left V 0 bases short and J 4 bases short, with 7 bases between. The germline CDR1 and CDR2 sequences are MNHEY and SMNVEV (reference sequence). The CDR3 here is CASSLSGAGANVLTF. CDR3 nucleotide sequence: TGTGCCAGCAGTTTATCGGGAGCCGGGGCCAACGTCCTGACTTTC.